The 22 T cell receptor beta chains in this list originate from one sample, sequenced in a study of blood T cell repertoires in COVID-19. TCRdb's table, derived via immunoSEQ multiplex PCR, lists solely in-frame clones and lacks some. The sample includes around 76,000 clones, under 95% seen only once; the top ten take around 5.8%. Sequences were obtained from peripheral blood. Every receptor here comes from a human donor in a cohort sampled during active COVID-19.

The chain links TRBV11-3 to TRBJ2-3; 7 bases fit TRBD2. The length of the CDR3 is 13 residues. From germline, CDR1 is SGHNT and CDR2 YENEEA. With 3 bases clipped from V and 7 bases from J, the junction kept 4 bases outside the gene matches. This CDR3 reads CASSFRTRYTQYF. Here the CDR3 DNA reads TGTGCCAGCAGCTTTCGGACTAGGTATACGCAGTATTTT.

This chain connects TRBV10-3 to TRBJ2-1, with TRBD2 identical over 10 bases. The CDR3 loop spans 17 amino acids. In germline, CDR1 is ENHRY, CDR2 SYGVKD. The V segment lost 2 bases and the J segment 4 bases; nucleotides outside the gene matches: 8. The CDR3 region has the DNA TGTGCCATCAGTGAGAGTAGCGGGGGGCCCAGGTACAATGAGCAGTTCTTC. Its translation: CAISESSGGPRYNEQFF.

The J gene is TRBJ2-3, the V gene TRBV5-4; D may be TRBD2 (5 bases). The CDR3 is 14 amino acids. The germline V gene has CDR1 SGHNT and CDR2 YYREEE (reference sequence). With 0 bases removed from V and 3 bases from J, the gap between germline ends came to 8 bases. The CDR3 sequence is CASSLARGTDTQYF. For the CDR3, the DNA is TGTGCCAGCAGCTTGGCCCGGGGTACAGATACGCAGTATTTT.

The J gene is TRBJ2-7, the V gene TRBV18; D is perhaps TRBD2 (6 bases). CDR3 length: 14 residues. Germline V lookup: CDR1 KGHSH, CDR2 LQKENI. The ends were cut back, 6 bases at V and 7 bases at J, with 19 bases in the middle. The CDR3 sequence is CASSAVRGTGEQYF. Here the CDR3 DNA reads TGTGCCAGCTCCGCCGTCCGGGGGACTGGGGAGCAGTACTTC.

This chain connects TRBV9 to TRBJ2-7; D unresolved. This CDR3 contains 14 residues. The V gene lost 0 bases and the J gene lost 2 bases, with 9 bases spanning the gap. Germline V lookup: CDR1 SGDLS, CDR2 YYNGEE. CDR3 in amino acids: CASSVGTETYEQYF. In nucleotides, the CDR3 is TGTGCCAGCAGCGTAGGAACAGAAACCTACGAGCAGTACTTC.

This clone appeared a few times. This chain connects TRBV11-2 to TRBJ1-2; 8 nucleotides align to TRBD1. The ends lost 4 bases at V and 7 bases at J; junction bases unmatched: 8. The CDR3 loop spans 14 amino acids. The germline CDR1 and CDR2 sequences are SGHAT and FQNNGV. The CDR3 nucleotides are TGTGCCAGCAGCTCCCGGACAGGGCGTGCTGGCTACACCTTC. It is translated as CASSSRTGRAGYTF.

The rearrangement links TRBV24-1 to TRBJ1-1; D is possibly TRBD1 (5 bases). The germline V gene has CDR1 KGHDR and CDR2 SFDVKD. Trimming removed 6 bases from V and 7 bases from J, with 14 bases in between. This CDR3 spans 13 amino acids. The CDR3 loop reads CATSSGQGGEAFF. Here the CDR3 DNA reads TGTGCCACCAGTTCAGGGCAGGGAGGTGAAGCTTTCTTT.

The count of this clone is one. The chain is built from TRBV7-2 and TRBJ2-7; D is perhaps TRBD2 (5 bases). Germline-derived CDR1 and CDR2 are SGHTA and FQGNSA. V lost 5 bases and J 9 bases, leaving 17 bases between the germline ends. The CDR3 sequence is 13 residues long. The CDR3 DNA is TGTGCCAGCAGCCCTGGGTGGGAGTCGCGGCAGTACTTC. Translation gives CASSPGWESRQYF.

The rearrangement links TRBV19 to TRBJ1-6; TRBD1 matches 11 bases. Germline V gene sequence: CDR1 LNHDA, CDR2 SQIVND (reference sequence). V shed 6 bases and J 7 bases; nucleotides not matched to a gene: 5. The CDR3 has 15 residues. CDR3 sequence: CASSVWTGGNSPLHF. The CDR3 bases are TGTGCCAGTAGCGTCTGGACAGGGGGCAATTCACCCCTCCACTTT. Full variable domain (remainder filled in from reference TRBV19 and TRBJ1-6): DGGITQSPKYLFRKEGQNVTLSCEQNLNHDAMYWYRQDPGQGLRLIYYSQIVNDFQKGDIAEGYSVSREKKESFPLTVTSAQKNPTAFYLCASSVWTGGNSPLHFGNGTRLTVT.

This clone was seen once. The CDR3 DNA is TGTGCCAGCAGTTCCTCTGGACACAGAGCGAACACCGGGGAGCTGTTTTTT. It translates to CASSSSGHRANTGELFF. This sequence joins TRBV6-2 or TRBV6-3 and TRBJ2-2; a possible D gene is TRBD1 (5 bases). The germline V gene has CDR1 MNHEY and CDR2 SVGEGT. Trimming took off 4 bases at V and 0 bases at J, with 15 bases between the two ends. The CDR3 runs to 17 residues.

The chain uses TRBV7-3 and TRBJ2-3; maybe TRBD1 (5 bases). Germline V gene lookup returns CDR1 SGHTA and CDR2 FQGTGA. This CDR3 has 17 amino acids. Trimming cost V 0 bases and J 1 base, with 14 bases left between them. CDR3 DNA sequence: TGTGCCAGCAGCTTAACTGGCCAGGGTGGTGGCACAGATACGCAGTATTTT. This translates into CASSLTGQGGGTDTQYF.

The DNA of the CDR3 is TGTGCCAGCAGCCAAATAGGACAGGGGGATAATTCACCCCTCCACTTT. It specifies CASSQIGQGDNSPLHF. The chain joins TRBV3-1 (or the pseudogene TRBV3-2) to TRBJ1-6, with 10 bases lining up with TRBD1. Germline V CDR1 and CDR2: LGHDT, YNNKEL (reference sequence). V was clipped by 2 bases and J by 5 bases; unmatched bases: 3. The CDR3 totals 16 residues.

The chain employs TRBV7-6 and TRBJ1-2, with D perhaps TRBD1 (5 bases). V dropped 5 bases and J dropped 2 bases, with 12 bases sitting between them. Per germline, CDR1 SGHVS and CDR2 FNYEAQ. The CDR3 totals 14 residues. The CDR3 region is CASSRGGGNYGYTF. CDR3 in DNA: TGTGCCAGCAGCCGGGGTGGGGGGAACTATGGCTACACCTTC.

This sequence joins TRBV11-2 and TRBJ2-2; D remains ambiguous. Germline loops: CDR1 SGHAT, CDR2 FQNNGV. The V end lost 0 bases, the J end lost 1 base, and 6 bases lay between the germline ends. This CDR3 contains 15 residues. CDR3 protein: CASSLDPGNTGELFF. CDR3 DNA sequence: TGTGCCAGCAGCTTAGATCCAGGGAACACCGGGGAGCTGTTTTTT.

This chain links TRBV5-4 with TRBJ1-6; TRBD1 matches at 8 bases. V lost 4 bases to trimming and J lost 8 bases; unmatched junction nucleotides: 8. The CDR3 is 15 amino acids. Per germline, CDR1 SGHNT and CDR2 YYREEE (reference sequence). The CDR3 sequence: CASSKPGQEDSPLHF. The DNA for the CDR3 is TGTGCCAGCAGCAAGCCGGGACAGGAGGATTCACCCCTCCACTTT.

This chain connects TRBV5-1 to TRBJ2-5; 9 bases are a match to TRBD2. The germline CDR1 and CDR2 sequences are SGHRS and YFSETQ. The CDR3 extends over 16 amino acids. The J segment lost 4 bases and the V segment lost 1 base, leaving 8 bases of the junction unmatched. In DNA form, the CDR3 reads TGCGCCAGCAGCTTGAGGAGGCGGGGGGGCGTAGAGACCCAGTACTTC. Translated, it gives CASSLRRRGGVETQYF.

This chain connects TRBV29-1 to TRBJ2-5; D call uncertain. Germline assignment: CDR1 SQVTM and CDR2 ANQGSEA. V lost 6 bases and J lost 9, with 20 bases in between. CDR3 size: 13 residues. The CDR3 loop is CSVLTEPSRAQYF. In DNA, the CDR3 is TGCAGCGTCCTGACGGAGCCCTCCCGGGCCCAGTACTTC.

This chain uses TRBV6-6 with TRBJ1-3, with D perhaps matching TRBD1 (5 bases). The CDR3 spans 16 residues. Per germline, CDR1 MNHNY and CDR2 SVGAGI (reference sequence). Trimming shortened V by 7 bases and J by 4 bases, and 20 bases separated the two germline ends. CDR3 protein: CASTPGGGLIGNTIYF. For the CDR3, the DNA is TGTGCCAGCACTCCGGGGGGTGGATTGATCGGAAACACCATATATTTT.

The gene calls are TRBV7-2 and TRBJ2-5; 9 nucleotides align to TRBD2. Germline CDR1 reads SGHTA; CDR2 reads FQGNSA. J lost 2 bases, V lost 0 bases, and 4 bases had no gene match. The CDR3 is made up of 16 amino acids. The CDR3 nucleotides read TGTGCCAGCAGCTTAGCCCCGCGGGGGGGGCAAGAGACCCAGTACTTC. This encodes CASSLAPRGGQETQYF.

The sample holds a few counts of this clone. The gene calls are TRBV6-2 or TRBV6-3 and TRBJ1-5, with TRBD1 matching over 8 bases. CDR3 length: 15 amino acids. Germline V lookup: CDR1 MNHEY, CDR2 SVGEGT. V shed 2 bases and J 7 bases; nucleotides not matched to a gene: 7. CDR3 bases: TGTGCCAGCAGTTACCGGACAGGGTCTGAGCAGCCCCAGCATTTT. This translates into CASSYRTGSEQPQHF.

This chain links TRBV7-3 with TRBJ2-3; 10 bases align to TRBD1. J lost 3 bases, V lost 1 base, and 1 base had no gene match. The germline V gene encodes CDR1 SGHTA and CDR2 FQGTGA. CDR3 size: 15 residues. This chain's CDR3 is CASSLMGQGTDTQYF. The CDR3 DNA follows: TGTGCCAGCAGCTTAATGGGACAGGGGACAGATACGCAGTATTTT.

This chain joins TRBV5-1 and TRBJ2-3, with 12 bases that match TRBD2. With V trimmed by 5 bases and J by 0 bases, 4 bases remained unmatched. Germline V gene lookup returns CDR1 SGHRS and CDR2 YFSETQ. The CDR3 is 16 residues long. The CDR3 loop is CASSRLAGGSTDTQYF. For the CDR3, the DNA is TGCGCCAGCAGTCGGCTAGCGGGGGGGAGCACAGATACGCAGTATTTT.